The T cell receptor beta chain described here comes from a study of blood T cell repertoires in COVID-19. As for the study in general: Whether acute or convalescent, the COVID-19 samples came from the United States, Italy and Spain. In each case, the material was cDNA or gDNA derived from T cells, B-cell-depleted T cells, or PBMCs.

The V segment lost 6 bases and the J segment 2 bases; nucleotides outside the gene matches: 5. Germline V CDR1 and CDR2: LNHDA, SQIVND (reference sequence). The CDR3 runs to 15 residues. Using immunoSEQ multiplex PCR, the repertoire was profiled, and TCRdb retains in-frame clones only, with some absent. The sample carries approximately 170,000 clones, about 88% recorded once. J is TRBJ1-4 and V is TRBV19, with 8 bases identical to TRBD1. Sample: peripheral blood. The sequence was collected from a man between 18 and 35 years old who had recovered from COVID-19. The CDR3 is CASRQGESTNEKLFF. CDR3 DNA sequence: TGTGCCAGTAGACAGGGGGAATCCACTAATGAAAAACTGTTTTTT.